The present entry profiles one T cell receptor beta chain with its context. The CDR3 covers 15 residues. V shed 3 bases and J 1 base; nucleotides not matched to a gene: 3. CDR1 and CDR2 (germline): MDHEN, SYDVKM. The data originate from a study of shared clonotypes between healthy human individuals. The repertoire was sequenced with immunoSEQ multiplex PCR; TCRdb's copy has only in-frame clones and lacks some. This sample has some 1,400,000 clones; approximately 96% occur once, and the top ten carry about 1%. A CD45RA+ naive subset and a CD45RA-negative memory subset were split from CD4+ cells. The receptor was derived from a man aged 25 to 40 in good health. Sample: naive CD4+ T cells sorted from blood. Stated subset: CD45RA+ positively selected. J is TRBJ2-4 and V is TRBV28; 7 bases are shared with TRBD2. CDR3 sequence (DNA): TGTGCCAGCAGTTTTGCGGGAGCGGCCAAAAACATTCAGTACTTC. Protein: CASSFAGAAKNIQYF.